One T cell receptor beta chain is described in this entry. Its antigen is still unknown. Per-base quality was not reported, and no clone a single base away is much larger than it. The sample's time point, from its label and the paper: cycle 2 day 1 (C2D1) of nivolumab. Every trial patient had relapsed after autologous stem cell transplantation, and cohorts A, B and C differed in prior brentuximab vedotin exposure. The trial cohort comprised some 60 patients with relapsed/refractory classical Hodgkin lymphoma whose best overall responses were complete response, partial response or progressive disease. In the multi-cohort phase II CheckMate 205 trial, trial patients received single-agent nivolumab. An independent review committee assessed best overall response by applying the 2007 International Working Group response criteria. Trial PBMCs were collected just before the start of nivolumab (C1D1) and during therapy at cycle 2 day 1 and cycle 4 day 1. Peripheral blood was collected in 8 mL Vacutainer Cell Preparation Tubes, from which PBMCs were isolated by centrifugation and then cryopreserved.

The Qiagen DNeasy kit was used to extract genomic DNA from unsorted PBMCs and from the negatively selected CD4+ and CD8+ fractions. TCR beta CDR3 regions were amplified by immunoSEQ multiplex PCR using primers annealing to V and J segments. A synthetic immune receptor repertoire was used to minimize amplification bias, and remaining bias was computationally removed after sequencing. The authors processed their data as follows. Repertoire diversity was quantified as the Shannon entropy index using custom Python scripts. Unsorted, CD4+ and CD8+ repertoires were examined separately, except in combined analyses, for which CD4+ and CD8+ sequences were merged in silico. Clonal expansion was defined as a frequency increase of at least 2-fold after treatment compared with C1D1, and clones undetected at baseline were assigned a pseudocount of 0.5. Clones with 0 or 1 copy at C1D1 were classified as singleton clones, and clones with 2 or more copies were classified as non-singleton clones. By matching protein sequences in sorted samples from the same patient, clones expanded in unsorted samples were annotated as CD4+, CD8+ or unknown. Wilcoxon tests on paired samples were used to test changes in diversity from C1D1 to C4D1. TCRdb holds this immuneACCESS table with in-frame rearrangements only. Some clones are missing; in checked studies, unresolved V genes explain under half, and the rest has no known cause. V and J calls and clone size follow that table, whereas D and trimming were derived from the DNA. A total of around 25,000 clones appear in this sample, approximately 81% of them only once. The ten largest clones capture 7.5% to 9.5% of the sample.

These data come from a study of PD-1 blockade in classical Hodgkin lymphoma (dated by TCRdb to about 2020). Study-wide context: Nivolumab dosing was 3 mg/kg intravenously every 2 weeks, continuing until either disease progression or unacceptable toxicity. To define a peripheral blood immune signature of response to PD-1 blockade in classical Hodgkin lymphoma, the study combined TCR beta sequencing with CyTOF. Overall study results and their limits: CD4+ but not CD8+ TCR diversity rose significantly by C4D1 (p=0.0027 vs p=0.16), most apparent in complete responders (p=0.02). Baseline TCR diversity was reported as lower in newly diagnosed patients than in healthy donors, and lower still in relapsed/refractory patients. The study was restricted to a single clinical trial cohort, and the causes of repertoire differences, possibly disease activity or prior therapy, were left undefined. Trial patients with a complete response had baseline diversity similar to that of newly diagnosed patients, while partial responders and progressors had significantly lower diversity. Lower diversity was seen in patients whose nivolumab began less than 1 year after ASCT, and these patients were left out of later analyses so that immune reconstitution would not confound the results.

The CDR3 numbers 14 residues from cysteine through phenylalanine. Of the read, only the CDR3 DNA is kept; its 42 bases are in frame from base 1. V sheds 5 bases and J sheds 5 bases, leaving 15 bases between their ends. Looking up the germline V gene yields CDR1 SGHTA and CDR2 FQGNSA. This clonotype was sampled from a human donor with classical Hodgkin lymphoma. Sequenced here: peripheral blood mononuclear cells (PBMCs), sampled before the second cycle of nivolumab. The chain is made from TRBV7-2 and TRBJ2-5; no D gene can be assigned with confidence. The DNA sequence is as follows: TGTGCCAGCAGCCCCTCGACCCTATTGGAGACCCAGTACTTC. Translated, it gives CASSPSTLLETQYF.